One TCR beta chain is described in this entry. The record originates from a study of blood T cell repertoires in COVID-19. Study background: Nucleic acid was either cDNA or gDNA, and it came from T cells, B-cell-depleted T cells, or PBMCs.

Study processing details: Reference gene primer amplification gave nucleated cell count estimates. The repertoire was sequenced with immunoSEQ multiplex PCR; TCRdb's copy has only in-frame clones and lacks some. Clone size and V and J calls were adopted from that table, with D and trimming inferred from the DNA. The sample records a few hundred thousand clones, 88% being singletons. The source material was peripheral blood. This TCR was recovered from a man aged 65 to 79 with acute or convalescent COVID-19.

This CDR3 reads CASRPGYTGELFF. The CDR3 bases are TGTGCCAGCAGGCCCGGGTATACCGGGGAGCTGTTTTTT. V and J are TRBV9 and TRBJ2-2; no reliable D call. With 5 bases removed from V and 5 bases from J, the gap between germline ends came to 10 bases. The CDR3 sequence is 13 residues long. Germline V CDR1 and CDR2: SGDLS, YYNGEE.